What follows are 3 T cell receptor beta chains derived from one specimen sequenced in a study of memory CD4+ T cells and cytomegalovirus serostatus. Sequenced by immunoSEQ multiplex PCR; TCRdb stores in-frame clones only, minus some. The sample lists some 44,000 clones; more than 60% were seen once. The sort gate was single viable CD3+CD4+CD8-CD45RO+ cells for memory CD4+ T cells. Sample: memory CD4+ T cells from blood. The receptor source for this set is an adult in good health and CMV-seronegative.

The rearrangement joins TRBV27 to TRBJ2-2; 8 bases fit TRBD2. The CDR3 has 17 residues. With V trimmed by 0 bases and J by 2 bases, 5 bases remained unmatched. Germline V gene data show CDR1 as MNHEY and CDR2 as SMNVEV (reference sequence). The CDR3 region is CASSLSKTSVNTGELFF. CDR3 DNA: TGTGCCAGCAGTTTATCCAAGACTAGCGTCAACACCGGGGAGCTGTTTTTT.

The chain has TRBV2 and TRBJ2-1; 10 bases fit TRBD1. The ends lost 6 bases at V and 5 bases at J; junction bases unmatched: 1. The CDR3 runs 13 residues. Germline assignment: CDR1 SNHLY and CDR2 FYNNEI. For the CDR3, the DNA is TGTGCCAGCAGGGGGACAGGGGACAATGAGCAGTTCTTC. It is translated as CASRGTGDNEQFF.

Comments on this clone: This could be a read error, since a much larger clone is one nucleotide away. The rearrangement joins TRBV18 to TRBJ1-5; D remains unclear. Trimming left V 2 bases short and J 3 bases short, with 5 bases between. This CDR3 region has 13 residues. The V gene's germline CDR1 is KGHSH and CDR2 LQKENI. For the CDR3, the DNA is TGTGCCAGCTCACCAGGGGACAATCAGCCCCAGCATTTT. This encodes CASSPGDNQPQHF.